This section outlines one T cell receptor (beta chain) sequence together with its context. The sample originates from a study of blood T cell repertoires in COVID-19. Study in general: Acute and convalescent COVID-19 specimens originated in the United States, Italy and Spain. Nucleic acid was either cDNA or gDNA, and it came from T cells, B-cell-depleted T cells, or PBMCs.

While infection was still active, Seattle patients were enrolled and then followed longitudinally. The germline V and J ends were trimmed by 5 bases and 4 bases, with 17 bases remaining between them. Looked up from germline, CDR1 is MGHRA and CDR2 is YSYEKL. This CDR3 is 15 amino acids long. Authors' methods: Reference gene primer amplification in the assay estimated nucleated cell counts. The table came from immunoSEQ multiplex PCR; TCRdb's copy has only in-frame clones and leaves some out. That table is the source of V, J and clone size, and D and trimming were worked out from the DNA. Seen here are roughly 410,000 clones, about 89% observed once, and the top ten hold less than 2%.

The receptor was derived from a woman aged 40-49 years with COVID-19, enrolled during active disease. Sequenced material: peripheral blood. This rearrangement joins TRBV4-1 to TRBJ1-1; possibly TRBD1 for D (5 bases). The CDR3 here is CASSSTRGGGTEAFF. CDR3 coding DNA: TGCGCCAGCAGCTCCACCCGCGGCGGGGGCACTGAAGCTTTCTTT.